This is a list of T cell receptor beta chains from one sample in a study of blood T cell repertoires in COVID-19. Produced via immunoSEQ multiplex PCR; TCRdb's table is partial and in-frame only. The data show about 250,000 clones, about 87% seen once. The specimen was PBMCs or T cells enriched from blood (not recorded which). Receptors were obtained from a woman aged 45 to 65 who had recovered from COVID-19. Both conserved end residues are part of each CDR3. D genes are given only for firm matches. Clone size is shown for a subset of rows, as once, few, many or a class of expanded clone.

abundance	v_gene	j_gene	d_gene	CDR3aa	CDR3nt
-	TRBV19	TRBJ2-3	-	CASSIAPGTRPDTQYF	TGTGCCAGTAGTATAGCCCCCGGGACTCGCCCAGATACGCAGTATTTT
-	TRBV12-3/TRBV12-4	TRBJ1-5	-	CASTLRRDQPQHF	TGTGCCAGCACCCTAAGGAGGGATCAGCCCCAGCATTTT
-	TRBV30	TRBJ2-7	TRBD2	CAWSVFREGQYF	TGTGCCTGGAGTGTTTTTCGGGAGGGCCAGTACTTC
-	TRBV2	TRBJ2-7	TRBD2	CASRNGLAGVYEQYF	TGTGCCAGCAGGAATGGACTAGCGGGGGTCTACGAGCAGTACTTC
-	TRBV19	TRBJ2-3	-	CASIDRAGGADTQYF	TGTGCCAGTATCGATCGGGCGGGTGGAGCAGATACGCAGTATTTT
-	TRBV15	TRBJ2-1	TRBD1	CATSRDRDRGKHEQFF	TGTGCCACCAGCAGAGACAGGGACAGGGGAAAGCATGAGCAGTTCTTC
-	TRBV28	TRBJ1-1	TRBD1	CASRARQGGTTEAFF	TGTGCCAGCAGGGCAAGACAGGGCGGGACGACTGAAGCTTTCTTT
-	TRBV4-3	TRBJ2-5	-	CASSARPGCDIWVETQYF	TGCGCCAGCAGCGCACGCCCAGGGTGCGATATTTGGGTGGAGACCCAGTACTTC
-	TRBV15	TRBJ2-7	-	CATSRVNNRRIFYEQYF	TGTGCCACCAGCAGAGTTAACAATAGGAGAATCTTCTACGAGCAGTACTTC
-	TRBV28	TRBJ2-1	TRBD2	CASSLSGGLAARRWQFF	TGTGCCAGCAGTTTATCCGGGGGACTAGCGGCCCGACGGTGGCAGTTCTTC
-	TRBV3-1/TRBV3-2	TRBJ1-2	-	CASSQEPVYGYTF	TGTGCCAGCAGCCAAGAGCCGGTCTATGGCTACACCTTC
-	TRBV28	TRBJ2-3	-	CASSQGGMTDTQYF	TGTGCCAGCAGTCAGGGGGGCATGACAGATACGCAGTATTTT
-	TRBV28	TRBJ1-5	-	CASSFRRTTQHF	TGTGCCAGCAGTTTCCGGAGGACGACCCAGCATTTT
-	TRBV6-5	TRBJ1-2	-	CASSYSGLYRHGYTF	TGTGCCAGCAGTTACTCCGGGTTGTATCGGCATGGCTACACCTTC
-	TRBV6-4	TRBJ2-7	TRBD2	CASSVAAGEYEQYF	TGTGCCAGCAGTGTGGCAGCGGGAGAGTACGAGCAGTACTTC
-	TRBV3-1/TRBV3-2	TRBJ2-2	-	CASSQRDTGGELFF	TGTGCCAGCAGCCAACGCGACACTGGCGGGGAGCTGTTTTTT
-	TRBV11-2	TRBJ2-3	TRBD1	CASSLVRYPGQGGRDTQYF	TGTGCCAGCAGCTTAGTCCGGTATCCGGGACAGGGAGGACGAGATACGCAGTATTTT
-	TRBV3-1/TRBV3-2	TRBJ1-4	-	CASTKLDSPNEKLFF	TGTGCCAGCACAAAACTGGATAGCCCTAATGAAAAACTGTTTTTT
-	TRBV6-5	TRBJ1-2	-	CASSFLYSGYTF	TGTGCCAGCAGTTTCCTTTACTCGGGCTACACCTTC
-	TRBV4-1	TRBJ1-1	-	CASSRLGGNTEAFF	TGCGCCAGCAGCCGTTTGGGAGGGAACACTGAAGCTTTCTTT
-	TRBV14	TRBJ2-7	TRBD1	CASSQEGFRDRGREQYF	TGTGCCAGCAGCCAAGAAGGGTTCAGGGACAGGGGCCGCGAGCAGTACTTC
-	TRBV28	TRBJ1-2	-	CASRVSGSRPLDYGYTF	TGTGCCAGCAGGGTATCTGGGAGTCGTCCCTTGGACTATGGCTACACCTTC
-	TRBV7-8	TRBJ2-4	-	CASSFRGSGNIQYF	TGTGCCAGCAGCTTCAGGGGTTCCGGTAACATTCAGTACTTC
-	TRBV6-2/TRBV6-3	TRBJ2-3	-	CASSYSSDTQYF	TGTGCCAGCAGTTACTCGTCGGATACGCAGTATTTT
-	TRBV12-3/TRBV12-4	TRBJ1-1	-	CASSTTTQAFF	TGTGCCAGCAGTACGACTACCCAAGCTTTCTTT
-	TRBV28	TRBJ1-2	-	CASTDTTYGYTF	TGTGCCAGCACGGACACCACCTATGGCTACACCTTC
-	TRBV5-4	TRBJ1-1	TRBD1	CASSLTGGGRTEAFF	TGTGCCAGCAGCTTGACAGGGGGCGGACGCACTGAAGCTTTCTTT
-	TRBV10-3	TRBJ2-7	-	CAISDQTGNYEQYF	TGTGCCATCAGTGATCAAACAGGGAACTACGAGCAGTACTTC
few	TRBV19	TRBJ2-2	TRBD2	CASTNPGLAGGLSGELFF	TGTGCCAGTACCAATCCGGGACTAGCGGGAGGCCTTAGCGGGGAGCTGTTTTTT
-	TRBV6-1	TRBJ2-1	-	CASGPGNEQFF	TGTGCCAGCGGCCCGGGGAATGAGCAGTTCTTC
-	TRBV5-1	TRBJ2-2	-	CASSKEVGELFF	TGCGCCAGCAGCAAGGAGGTCGGGGAGCTGTTTTTT
-	TRBV9	TRBJ2-3	TRBD2	CASSASGSTDTQYF	TGTGCCAGCAGCGCTAGCGGGAGCACAGATACGCAGTATTTT
-	TRBV28	TRBJ2-2	TRBD1	CASRTGSRSGELFF	TGTGCCAGCAGGACAGGGAGTCGTTCCGGGGAGCTGTTTTTT
-	TRBV1	TRBJ2-1	-	CTSSQDRTSGRAWHHNEQFF	TGCACCAGCAGCCAAGATCGAACTAGCGGGAGGGCCTGGCACCACAATGAGCAGTTCTTC
-	TRBV28	TRBJ1-6	-	CASNPTGQGNSPLHF	TGTGCCAGCAACCCTACGGGGCAGGGGAATTCACCCCTCCACTTT
-	TRBV28	TRBJ1-6	TRBD1	CASSPRQGNFLSPLHF	TGTGCCAGCAGTCCCCGACAGGGGAACTTCCTTTCACCCCTCCACTTT
-	TRBV6-5	TRBJ2-3	-	CASRSRDTQYF	TGTGCCAGCAGATCGAGGGATACGCAGTATTTT
-	TRBV7-6	TRBJ2-1	TRBD2	CASSLILAGTLFF	TGTGCCAGCAGCTTAATACTAGCGGGGACGCTATTCTTC
-	TRBV5-1	TRBJ1-6	-	CASSFGTLRDYNSPLHF	TGCGCCAGCAGCTTTGGGACTTTAAGAGATTATAATTCACCCCTCCACTTT
-	TRBV6-2/TRBV6-3	TRBJ2-7	TRBD1	CASSPRGQGVKEQYF	TGTGCCAGCAGCCCTCGGGGACAGGGGGTGAAGGAGCAGTACTTC
-	TRBV29-1	TRBJ2-7	-	CSVVLAASYEQYF	TGCAGCGTTGTTCTGGCGGCATCCTACGAGCAGTACTTC
few	TRBV30	TRBJ2-7	-	CAWSMGGSSYEQYF	TGTGCCTGGAGTATGGGCGGGTCATCCTACGAGCAGTACTTC
-	TRBV5-8	TRBJ1-5	TRBD1	CASSLTWGQGYQPQHF	TGTGCCAGCAGCTTAACGTGGGGACAGGGGTATCAGCCCCAGCATTTT
-	TRBV3-1/TRBV3-2	TRBJ1-2	TRBD1	CASRSIGTGTSYGYTF	TGTGCCAGCAGAAGTATCGGGACAGGGACGAGTTATGGCTACACCTTC
-	TRBV6-5	TRBJ1-2	-	CASSYSSGRRTF	TGTGCCAGCAGTTACTCGAGCGGCCGACGCACCTTC
-	TRBV28	TRBJ2-4	TRBD1	CASSRTGSAKNIQYF	TGTGCCAGCAGTCGGACAGGGTCAGCCAAAAACATTCAGTACTTC
-	TRBV5-4	TRBJ1-1	-	CASSDAGARLNTEAFF	TGTGCCAGCAGCGATGCTGGGGCCAGGTTGAACACTGAAGCTTTCTTT
-	TRBV19	TRBJ1-4	-	CASSPLQVFEKLFF	TGTGCCAGTAGCCCACTTCAGGTCTTTGAAAAACTGTTTTTT
-	TRBV24-1	TRBJ2-3	-	CATRATGGGTDTQYF	TGTGCCACCAGGGCAACAGGGGGGGGCACAGATACGCAGTATTTT
-	TRBV2	TRBJ2-1	TRBD2	CASGSKLNLAEVREVQFF	TGTGCCAGCGGCAGCAAGTTAAATCTAGCGGAAGTAAGAGAGGTGCAGTTCTTC
-	TRBV24-1	TRBJ2-3	TRBD2	CATAVTSGGAAQYF	TGTGCCACCGCTGTGACTAGCGGGGGGGCTGCGCAGTATTTT
-	TRBV2	TRBJ2-1	TRBD2	CASMPRLAGNEQFF	TGTGCCAGCATGCCGCGTCTAGCGGGTAATGAGCAGTTCTTC
-	TRBV7-2	TRBJ2-7	-	CASSDGAGTSYEQYF	TGTGCCAGCAGCGACGGGGCGGGAACCTCCTACGAGCAGTACTTC
once	TRBV5-1	TRBJ1-3	TRBD1	CASSPTGGRSGNTIYF	TGCGCCAGCAGCCCGACAGGGGGCCGCTCTGGAAACACCATATATTTT
-	TRBV15	TRBJ2-1	TRBD2	CATSRGLAGEGNEQFF	TGTGCCACCAGCCGGGGACTAGCGGGAGAGGGCAATGAGCAGTTCTTC